Included here is one T cell receptor (beta chain) sequence, with context. Naive CD8 cells, CD45RO-negative and positively selected for CCR7, excluded terminally differentiated effector memory CD45RA+ cells. The data are from a study of shared clonotypes between healthy human individuals. Produced via immunoSEQ multiplex PCR; TCRdb's table is partial and in-frame only. The sample lists about 2.1 million clones, over 85% occurring once. Germline values: CDR1 SGHNT, CDR2 YYREEE (reference sequence). The J segment lost 5 bases and the V segment lost 1 base, leaving 11 bases of the junction unmatched. CDR3 length: 16 residues.

The V call is TRBV5-4, the J call TRBJ2-7, with TRBD1 matching 8 bases. The source is a man aged 18 to 29 in good health. Some clones in this sample may be carry-over from other donors' samples. The sequenced sample was naive CD8+ T cells from PBMCs. The CDR3 loop reads CASSLSLGQGSHEQYF. The CDR3 DNA sequence: TGTGCCAGCAGCTTGTCACTAGGACAGGGTAGCCACGAGCAGTACTTC.